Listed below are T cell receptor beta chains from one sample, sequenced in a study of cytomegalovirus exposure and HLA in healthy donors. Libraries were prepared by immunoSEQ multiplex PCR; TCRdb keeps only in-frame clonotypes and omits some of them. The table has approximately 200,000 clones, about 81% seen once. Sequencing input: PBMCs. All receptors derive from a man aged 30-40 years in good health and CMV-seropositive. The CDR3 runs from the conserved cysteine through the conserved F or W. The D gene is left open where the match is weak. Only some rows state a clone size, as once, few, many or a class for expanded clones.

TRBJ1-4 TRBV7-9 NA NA TGTGCCAGCAGCACCAGTTCTACTAATGAAAAACTGTTTTTT CASSTSSTNEKLFF
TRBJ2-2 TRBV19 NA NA TGTGCCAGTAGTCTGGACACAAACACCGGGGAGCTGTTTTTT CASSLDTNTGELFF
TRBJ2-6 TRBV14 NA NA TGTGCCAGCAGCCAAGGGAACGGTCGGGGGTCCGTCCTGACTTTC CASSQGNGRGSVLTF
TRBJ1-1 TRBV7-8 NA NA TGTGCCAGCAGCTTAGCGCGAGGCACTGAAGCTTTCTTT CASSLARGTEAFF
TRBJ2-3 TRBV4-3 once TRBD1 TGCGCCAGCAGCCAAGCTGGACAGGGCGAGAATACGCAGTATTTT CASSQAGQGENTQYF
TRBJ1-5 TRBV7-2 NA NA TGTGCCAGCACGTTCTACAAGGGGCAGCCCCAGCATTTT CASTFYKGQPQHF
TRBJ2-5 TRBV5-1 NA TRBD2 TGCGCCAGCAGCTGGTCGGGTAGCGGGAGTGAGGAGACCCAGTACTTC CASSWSGSGSEETQYF
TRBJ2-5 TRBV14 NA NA TGTGCCAGCAGCCAAGGCTACAGGGTACAGTACTTC CASSQGYRVQYF
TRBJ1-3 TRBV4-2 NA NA TGTGCCAGCAGGTCGGACACGGAAGGAAACACCATATATTTT CASRSDTEGNTIYF
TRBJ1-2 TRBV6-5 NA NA TGTGCCAGCAGTTTATCCGGGGGGGGGCGAGCCTATGGCTACACCTTC CASSLSGGGRAYGYTF
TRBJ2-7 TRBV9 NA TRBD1 TGTGCCAGCAGCGTAGAAGCTGTGACAGGGCCCTTTGGGGAGCAGTACTTC CASSVEAVTGPFGEQYF
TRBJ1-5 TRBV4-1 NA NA TGCGCCAGCAGCCCACGGGAGGGCGGGAATCAGCCCCAGCATTTT CASSPREGGNQPQHF
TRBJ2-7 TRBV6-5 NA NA TGTGCCAGCAGTTACGGGGGCGGGGGACGCTTAGAGCAGTACTTC CASSYGGGGRLEQYF
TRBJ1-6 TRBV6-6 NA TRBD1 TGTGCCAGCAGTTCGGGACAGGGCTTCTTACCCCTCCACTTT CASSSGQGFLPLHF
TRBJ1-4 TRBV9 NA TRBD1 TGTGCCAGCAGCGTAGGCGGGACAGATAATGAAAAACTGTTTTTT CASSVGGTDNEKLFF
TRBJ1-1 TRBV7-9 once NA TGTGCCAGCAGCCAGGACAGCAAGGGGTTCTTT CASSQDSKGFF
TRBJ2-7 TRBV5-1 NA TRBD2 TGCGCCAGCAGCGATCCACCTAGCGGGAGATCCTACGAGCAGTACTTC CASSDPPSGRSYEQYF
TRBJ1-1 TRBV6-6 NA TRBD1 TGTGCCAGCAGTTACCCAGACAGGGTGGAAGGGAGAACTTTCTTT CASSYPDRVEGRTFF
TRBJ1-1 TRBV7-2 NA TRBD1 TGTGCCAGCAGCTGGACGACAGGGGACACTGAAGCTTTCTTT CASSWTTGDTEAFF
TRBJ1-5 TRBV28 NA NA TGTGCCAGCACAGCACCAGCGCGAAGCGATCAGCCCCAGCATTTT CASTAPARSDQPQHF
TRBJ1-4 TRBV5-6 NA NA TGTGCCAGCAGCGTCTGGGCAGAAACTAATGAAAAACTGTTTTTT CASSVWAETNEKLFF
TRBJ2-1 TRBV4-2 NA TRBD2 TGTGCCAGCAGCCAAGATGGACTAGCGGGAGGAGCCTACAATGAGCAGTTCTTC CASSQDGLAGGAYNEQFF
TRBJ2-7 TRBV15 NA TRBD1 TGTGCCACCAGCAGAGGACCGGGACAGGGACCCAATCGCGACGAGCAGTACTTC CATSRGPGQGPNRDEQYF
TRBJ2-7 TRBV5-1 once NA TGCGCCAGCAGCTTGGGAGTCTACGAGCAGTACTTC CASSLGVYEQYF
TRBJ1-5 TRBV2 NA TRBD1 TGTGCCAGCAGTCCACAGGGGGGCAATCAGCCCCAGCATTTT CASSPQGGNQPQHF
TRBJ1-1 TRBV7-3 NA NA TGTGCCAGCAGCTTAGAGCAAAACACTGAAGCTTTCTTT CASSLEQNTEAFF
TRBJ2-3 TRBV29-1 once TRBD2 TGCAGCGTTGAACTCGGGGGGGGCACAGATACGCAGTATTTT CSVELGGGTDTQYF
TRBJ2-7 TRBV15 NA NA TGTGCCACCAGCAGAGGAACCGGAGACGAGCAGTACTTC CATSRGTGDEQYF
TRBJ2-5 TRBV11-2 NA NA TGTGCCATCCGGTGGGGGGATGGGGAGACCCAGTACTTC CAIRWGDGETQYF
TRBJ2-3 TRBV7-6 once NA TGTGCCAGCAGCTCCCCAGTTACAGATACGCAGTATTTT CASSSPVTDTQYF
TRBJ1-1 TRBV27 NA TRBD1 TGTGCCAGCAGTTTATTGACAGGGGCGGCTTTCTTT CASSLLTGAAFF
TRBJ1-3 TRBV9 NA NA TGTGCCAGCAGCGTGCAGGGCTCTGGAAACACCATATATTTT CASSVQGSGNTIYF
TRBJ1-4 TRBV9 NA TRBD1 TGTGCCAGCAGCGCGGGACAGGGTAGGATTGAAAAACTGTTTTTT CASSAGQGRIEKLFF
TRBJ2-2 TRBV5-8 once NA TGTGCCAGCAGAAAGGGAGGAGTGAACTATGACACCGGGGAGCTGTTTTTT CASRKGGVNYDTGELFF
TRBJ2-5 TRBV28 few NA TGTGCCAGCAGCCGAGGAGCAGGGCGGGAGACCCAGTACTTC CASSRGAGRETQYF
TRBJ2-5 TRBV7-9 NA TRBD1 TGTGCCAGCAGCTTTTATCCCCCCACAGGGGGGTACTTC CASSFYPPTGGYF
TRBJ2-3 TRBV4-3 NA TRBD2 TGCGCCAGCAGCCAAGAGGCAGCGGGGTCTAGCACAGATACGCAGTATTTT CASSQEAAGSSTDTQYF
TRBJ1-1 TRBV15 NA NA TGTGCCACCAGCAGAGATCTCTCCCTGAACACTGAAGCTTTCTTT CATSRDLSLNTEAFF
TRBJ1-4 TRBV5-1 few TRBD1 TGCGCCAGCAGCCGGGGACAGGGGAATAATGAAAAACTGTTTTTT CASSRGQGNNEKLFF
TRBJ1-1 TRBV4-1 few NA TGCGCCAGCAGCCAAGATCGAACCCAGGGAACTGAAGCTTTCTTT CASSQDRTQGTEAFF
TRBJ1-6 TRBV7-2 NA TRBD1 TGTGCCAGCAGCGAACAGGGGGCGAGTTCACCCCTCCACTTT CASSEQGASSPLHF
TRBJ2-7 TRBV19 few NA TGTGCCTCAATTCAAGGGGGCGAGCAGTACTTC CASIQGGEQYF
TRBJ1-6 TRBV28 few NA TGTGCCAGCAGTCAGGACATATTCTCACCCCTCCACTTT CASSQDIFSPLHF